The 15 T cell receptor beta chains in this list originate from one sample, sequenced in a study of human T cells and chemical hapten exposure. Time point given: pre-sensitization, week 0. Noted treatment: therapeutic diphenylcyclopropenone sensitization with weekly scalp DPC. From the RACE reads, TCRdb called clonotypes with MiXCR, one entry per CDR3 protein. The sample has about 85,000 distinct CDR3 sequences, over 6.5% seen once. The starting material was whole blood, obtained in connection with sensitization to the hapten diphenylcyclopropenone (DPC). Receptors were obtained from a man between 35 and 55 years old with alopecia areata. Some clones in this sample may be carry-over from other donors' samples.

The chain joins TRBV24-1 to TRBJ2-3, with D perhaps given as TRBD1 or TRBD2 (5 bases each). There are 16 residues in the CDR3. V was cut by 4 bases and J by 4 bases, with 17 bases left in between. Germline V gene data show CDR1 as KGHDR and CDR2 as SFDVKD. The DNA for the CDR3 is TGTGCCACCAGTGACCCCTCGGGACGCTTGGCAGATACGCAGTATTTT. Protein sequence: CATSDPSGRLADTQYF.

This clonotype was seen a few times. This chain connects TRBV7-2 to TRBJ2-7; 11 bases align to TRBD2. The CDR3 spans 16 residues. The germline V gene encodes CDR1 SGHTA and CDR2 FQGNSA. The ends lost 5 bases at V and 7 bases at J; junction bases unmatched: 13. The DNA of the CDR3 is TGTGCCAGCAGCCCCCTCGTAGCGGGAGGGCCGAAAGAGCAGTACGTC. This codes for CASSPLVAGGPKEQYV.

This clonotype was counted ten times or more. The rearrangement uses TRBV5-1 and TRBJ2-1, with 11 bases that match TRBD1. This CDR3 is built from 13 residues. Per the germline V gene, CDR1 is SGHRS and CDR2 is YFSETQ. The trim removed 6 bases at V and 8 bases at J, leaving 4 bases unmatched. This chain's CDR3 is CASTGQGVYEQFF. The CDR3 nucleotides are TGCGCCAGCACGGGACAGGGGGTGTATGAGCAGTTCTTC.

This clonotype was counted ten times or more. The chain has TRBV4-3 and TRBJ2-5; 12 positions match TRBD2. The CDR3 consists of 19 residues. Trimming took 0 bases from V and 2 from J; bases not matched to a gene: 10. CDR1 LGHNA and CDR2 YSLEER come from the germline V gene. The CDR3 spells CASSQEWSSGRVGQETQYF. The DNA of the CDR3 is TGCGCCAGCAGCCAAGAGTGGTCTAGCGGGAGGGTCGGGCAAGAGACCCAGTACTTC.

At least ten counts were recorded for this clonotype. This chain joins TRBV7-9 and TRBJ1-1; D not resolved. The CDR3 totals 14 residues. V lost 1 base and J lost 1, with 7 bases in between. The germline CDR1 and CDR2 sequences are SEHNR and FQNEAQ (reference sequence). CDR3 in amino acids: CASSLGPQNTEAFF. DNA for the CDR3: TGTGCCAGCAGCTTAGGTCCCCAGAACACTGAAGCTTTCTTT.

This clonotype was recorded many times. The chain joins TRBV5-1 to TRBJ2-1; D is possibly TRBD1 (6 bases). Per the germline V gene, CDR1 is SGHRS and CDR2 is YFSETQ. CDR3 length equals 15 residues. Trimming stripped 0 bases from V and 4 bases from J, with 11 bases between. CDR3: CASSLGETGYNEQFF. The CDR3 DNA reads TGCGCCAGCAGCTTGGGGGAGACAGGATACAATGAGCAGTTCTTC.

This chain connects TRBV6-5 to TRBJ2-7; TRBD1 aligns across 9 bases. The CDR3 consists of 13 residues. In germline, CDR1 is MNHEY, CDR2 SVGAGI. Losses at the gene ends were 8 bases for V and 0 bases for J; bases not matched to a gene: 2. CDR3 nucleotide sequence: TGTGCCAGCGGGACAGGGAGCTCCTACGAGCAGTACTTC. This codes for CASGTGSSYEQYF.

This clonotype has a count of ten or more. The chain recombines TRBV20-1 with TRBJ2-7; 12 bases line up with TRBD2. The V gene's germline CDR1 is DFQATT and CDR2 SNEGSKA (reference sequence). This CDR3 is 15 amino acids long. Trimming at V came to 0 bases and at J to 6 bases, leaving 6 bases not matched to a gene. In nucleotides, the CDR3 is TGCAGTGCTAGAGATGGACTAGCGGGACCTCTCGAGCAGTACTTC. Protein product: CSARDGLAGPLEQYF.

The chain combines TRBV6-6 with TRBJ2-7; D gene unclear. The CDR3 runs to 14 residues. CDR1 MNHNY and CDR2 SVGAGI come from the germline V gene (reference sequence). Between the trimmed V and J ends, which lost 0 bases and 0 bases, there was a span of 6 bases. CDR3 protein: CASSYSRSSYEQYV. CDR3 sequence (DNA): TGTGCCAGCAGTTACTCGAGGAGCTCCTACGAGCAGTACGTC.

This clonotype was counted a few times. The chain has TRBV9 and TRBJ2-3, with 7 positions matching TRBD1. Unmatched junction bases numbered 11, after V lost 5 bases and J lost 5 bases. The germline CDR1 and CDR2 sequences are SGDLS and YYNGEE. This CDR3 is built from 15 residues. The CDR3 sequence is CASSRTGSFLDTQYF. In nucleotides, the CDR3 is TGTGCCAGCAGTAGGACAGGAAGCTTCCTAGATACGCAGTATTTT.

This clonotype has more than one count but fewer than ten. This chain uses TRBV7-3 with TRBJ2-3, with 7 nucleotides matching TRBD2. V lost 0 bases and J lost 2; bases outside the gene matches: 2. CDR1 and CDR2 (germline): SGHTA, FQGTGA. The CDR3 has 15 amino acids. The CDR3 DNA follows: TGTGCCAGCAGCTTAACGGCGGGAGTCACAGATACGCAGTATTTT. Translating gives CASSLTAGVTDTQYF.

This clonotype appeared a few times. This sequence joins TRBV30 and TRBJ1-1; D remains unclear. The V end was cut by 2 bases, the J end by 4 bases, with 17 bases between. Germline CDR1 GTSNPN, CDR2 SVGIG (reference sequence). The CDR3 loop spans 15 amino acids. CDR3 DNA sequence: TGTGCCTGGAGTTCTCCGAGGACGCGGGGCACTGAAGCTTTCTTT. The encoded protein is CAWSSPRTRGTEAFF.

This clonotype was picked up a small number of times. The J gene is TRBJ2-5, the V gene TRBV29-1; no clear D. The germline gives CDR1 SQVTM, CDR2 ANQGSEA. Trimming shortened V by 4 bases and J by 2 bases, and 8 bases separated the two germline ends. The CDR3 totals 12 residues. CDR3 amino acids: CSVVKEQETQYF. The CDR3 DNA sequence: TGCAGCGTTGTGAAGGAGCAAGAGACCCAGTACTTC.

The V call is TRBV29-1, the J call TRBJ1-2; the D is unclear. Germline lookup yields CDR1 SQVTM and CDR2 ANQGSEA. The CDR3 has 13 amino acids. The V end was cut by 7 bases, the J end by 4 bases, with 16 bases between. The CDR3 bases are TGCAGCGCCGACCCCCCGGGGTTCTATGGCTACACCTTC. Translated: CSADPPGFYGYTF.

This clonotype showed up just a few times. J is TRBJ2-7 and V is TRBV7-8; D call uncertain. Trimming left V 5 bases short and J 3 bases short, with 11 bases between. The germline V gene has CDR1 SGHVS and CDR2 FQNEAQ. The CDR3 totals 13 residues. CDR3 residues: CASSPAPVYEQYF. In DNA form, the CDR3 reads TGTGCCAGCAGCCCAGCTCCAGTCTACGAGCAGTACTTC.